Listed here are 28 T cell receptor beta chains from one sample, sequenced in a study of CD8 T cells in ankylosing spondylitis. One entry per CDR3 protein, called by TCRdb with MiXCR from the 5' RACE reads. This table holds hundreds of thousands of distinct CDR3 sequences, roughly 32% found once. Sequencing was done on a sample of blood, either unsorted or a sorted T cell fraction (not recorded which). Receptor source: a male donor with ankylosing spondylitis or in good health (not recorded which).

This clonotype was found a few times. V gene TRBV12-3 or TRBV12-4 combines with J gene TRBJ2-7; D is ambiguous. V was clipped by 6 bases and J by 3 bases, with 15 bases between them. The CDR3 length is 14 residues. The chain's CDR3 is CASSQRGPGYEQYF. As DNA, the CDR3 is TGTGCCAGCAGCCAACGAGGACCGGGCTACGAGCAGTACTTC.

The chain carries TRBV12-3 or TRBV12-4 and TRBJ2-2; D perhaps matches TRBD1 (6 bases). CDR3 length: 14 amino acids. Trimming removed 6 bases from V and 8 bases from J, with 16 bases in between. The chain's CDR3 is CASRSGTLSGELFF. CDR3 in DNA: TGTGCCAGCAGGTCCGGGACACTCTCGGGGGAGCTGTTTTTT.

This chain uses TRBV7-9 with TRBJ2-7, with 9 positions matching TRBD2. V gave up 5 bases and J gave up 1 base; unmatched junction bases: 9. The germline gives CDR1 SEHNR, CDR2 FQNEAQ (reference sequence). The CDR3 is 16 amino acids. The CDR3 sequence: CASSTVAGAGSYEQYF. The CDR3 bases are TGTGCCAGCAGCACGGTAGCGGGGGCCGGGTCCTACGAGCAGTACTTC.

V usage is TRBV4-1 and J usage is TRBJ2-1, with TRBD1 matching 12 bases. The CDR3 loop spans 16 amino acids. CDR1 is MGHRA, CDR2 YSYEKL, per germline. V gave up 4 bases and J gave up 7 bases; unmatched junction bases: 8. The CDR3 nucleotides are TGCGCCAGCAGCCCAATCGGGACAGGGGGCGGGAATGAGCAGTTCTTC. Translation: CASSPIGTGGGNEQFF.

This chain joins TRBV11-2 and TRBJ2-7; no definite D call. The CDR3 has 12 residues. V was shortened by 5 bases and J by 7 bases, with 12 bases between the two germline ends. Germline V lookup: CDR1 SGHAT, CDR2 FQNNGV. The CDR3 region has the DNA TGTGCCAGCAGCCCAACCGGCTGGGAGCAGTACTTC. Translating gives CASSPTGWEQYF. Based on the CDR3 plus reference TRBV11-2 and TRBJ2-7, the full variable domain is EAGVAQSPRYKIIEKRQSVAFWCNPISGHATLYWYQQILGQGPKLLIQFQNNGVVDDSQLPKDRFSAERLKGVDSTLKIQPAKLEDSAVYLCASSPTGWEQYFGPGTRLTVT.

The V call is TRBV20-1, the J call TRBJ2-7; D uncertain. The germline CDR1 and CDR2 sequences are DFQATT and SNEGSKA (reference sequence). V was shortened by 0 bases and J by 2 bases, with 11 bases between the two germline ends. The length of the CDR3 is 14 residues. CDR3: CSARDLRGPYEQYF. CDR3 nucleotides: TGCAGTGCTAGAGATCTGCGCGGACCCTACGAGCAGTACTTC.

The J gene is TRBJ2-1, the V gene TRBV29-1, with TRBD2 as a possible D gene (5 bases). Trimming shortened V by 6 bases and J by 4 bases, and 13 bases separated the two germline ends. The CDR3 spans 13 residues. Germline-derived CDR1 and CDR2 are SQVTM and ANQGSEA. The DNA of the CDR3 is TGCAGCGTGTACGGAGGAAGTTACAATGAGCAGTTCTTC. Encoded protein: CSVYGGSYNEQFF.

This clonotype was detected a few times. V gene TRBV9 combines with J gene TRBJ2-5; weak D call: TRBD2 (6 bases). Germline V lookup: CDR1 SGDLS, CDR2 YYNGEE. The V gene lost 7 bases and the J gene lost 5 bases, with 21 bases spanning the gap. This CDR3 has 15 residues. The DNA for the CDR3 is TGTGCCAGCGGAACCGGGACTTCGCTCCTTGAGACCCAGTACTTC. Translation gives CASGTGTSLLETQYF.

The genes are TRBV20-1 and TRBJ1-5; D call uncertain. Trimming removed 0 bases at V and 4 bases at J, with 10 bases between. This CDR3 is built from 14 residues. CDR1 is DFQATT and CDR2 is SNEGSKA in the germline V gene (reference sequence). CDR3: CSARDQAANQPQHF. The CDR3 region has the DNA TGCAGTGCTAGAGATCAGGCAGCTAATCAGCCCCAGCATTTT.

At least ten counts were recorded for this clonotype. The J gene is TRBJ2-3, the V gene TRBV29-1, with a tentative D call TRBD2 (6 bases). The CDR3 sequence is 15 residues long. The ends were cut back, 6 bases at V and 3 bases at J, with 19 bases in the middle. Germline CDR1 SQVTM, CDR2 ANQGSEA. The CDR3 region is CSVETGRRLTDTQYF. The DNA of the CDR3 is TGCAGCGTCGAAACCGGGAGACGGTTAACAGATACGCAGTATTTT.

The chain is built from TRBV20-1 and TRBJ1-4; no definite D call. The germline V and J ends were trimmed by 0 bases and 0 bases, with 8 bases remaining between them. Germline CDR1 and CDR2: DFQATT and SNEGSKA (reference sequence). The CDR3 loop spans 15 amino acids. This CDR3 is CSARERDATNEKLFF. In DNA, the CDR3 is TGCAGTGCTAGAGAGCGAGATGCAACTAATGAAAAACTGTTTTTT.

In this sample, this clonotype turned up a few times. The chain recombines TRBV12-3 or TRBV12-4 with TRBJ1-2; the D gene is possibly TRBD1 (5 bases). The ends were cut back, 6 bases at V and 5 bases at J, with 13 bases in the middle. The CDR3 runs to 13 residues. The DNA for the CDR3 is TGTGCCAGCAGCCGACAGAGCCCGTATGGCTACACCTTC. Its protein product is CASSRQSPYGYTF.

The chain uses TRBV6-6 and TRBJ2-3, with 7 bases identical to TRBD2. CDR1 is MNHNY and CDR2 is SVGAGI in the germline V gene (reference sequence). Losses at the gene ends were 5 bases for V and 6 bases for J; bases not matched to a gene: 5. CDR3 size: 13 residues. The CDR3 loop reads CASSLTSADTQYF. CDR3 sequence (DNA): TGTGCCAGCAGTCTAACTAGCGCGGATACGCAGTATTTT.

This clonotype was detected a few times. The genes are TRBV6-1 and TRBJ2-6; tentatively, D is TRBD1 or TRBD2 (5 bases each). The CDR3 has 17 residues. With 5 bases removed from V and 0 bases from J, the gap between germline ends came to 14 bases. Germline CDR1 MNHNS, CDR2 SASEGT. DNA for the CDR3: TGTGCCAGCAGTCCTTCTGGGGGACGCTCTGGGGCCAACGTCCTGACTTTC. Amino acids: CASSPSGGRSGANVLTF.

The rearrangement uses TRBV9 and TRBJ1-2, with D perhaps TRBD1 (5 bases). Germline lookup yields CDR1 SGDLS and CDR2 YYNGEE. The CDR3 runs to 14 residues. The germline V and J ends were trimmed by 0 bases and 4 bases, with 10 bases remaining between them. The chain's CDR3 is CASSVGGGTYGYTF. DNA of the CDR3: TGTGCCAGCAGCGTAGGCGGGGGAACCTATGGCTACACCTTC.

The chain carries TRBV10-3 and TRBJ2-5, with 10 bases aligning to TRBD2. The junction had 5 bases not matched to a gene; V was cut back by 4 bases and J by 9 bases. Germline CDR1 is ENHRY and CDR2 is SYGVKD. The CDR3 runs to 13 residues. The CDR3 coding sequence is TGTGCCATCAGTGGGACTAGCGGTGATCCCCAGTACTTC. Translated, it gives CAISGTSGDPQYF.

The chain employs TRBV29-1 and TRBJ2-7; perhaps TRBD2 as D (6 bases). The CDR3 totals 14 residues. Germline V lookup: CDR1 SQVTM, CDR2 ANQGSEA. Between the trimmed V and J ends, which lost 3 bases and 1 base, there was a span of 13 bases. The CDR3 is CSVDAGGESYEQYF. The CDR3 nucleotides are TGCAGCGTTGATGCAGGAGGGGAGTCCTACGAGCAGTACTTC.

This clonotype has more than one count but fewer than ten. The V gene is TRBV20-1, the J gene TRBJ1-6; possible D gene TRBD1, 6 bases. The CDR3 extends over 14 amino acids. CDR1 and CDR2 from the germline V gene are DFQATT and SNEGSKA (reference sequence). V was cut by 4 bases and J by 10 bases, with 17 bases left in between. The CDR3 DNA reads TGCAGTGCTATCCTTTACGGACAGCCCTCACCCCTCCACTTT. Protein: CSAILYGQPSPLHF.

This chain joins TRBV20-1 and TRBJ1-1, with D possibly being TRBD1 (5 bases). Germline-derived CDR1 and CDR2 are DFQATT and SNEGSKA (reference sequence). This CDR3 region has 15 residues. V was pared by 0 bases and J by 6 bases, with 17 bases between. The CDR3 bases are TGCAGTGCTAGAGATGCGGCAGGGCCTTTTCCTGAAGCTTTCTTT. Translated, it gives CSARDAAGPFPEAFF.

J is TRBJ2-7 and V is TRBV4-1; a possible D gene is TRBD1 (6 bases). CDR1 is MGHRA, CDR2 YSYEKL, per germline. The V and J ends lost 0 bases and 3 bases respectively, with 6 bases between them. CDR3 length equals 13 residues. The CDR3 bases are TGCGCCAGCAGCCAAGAACAGGGCTACGAGCAGTACTTC. It specifies CASSQEQGYEQYF.

Only a few counts were recorded for this clonotype. The chain combines TRBV20-1 with TRBJ1-2, with D perhaps matching TRBD1 (6 bases). V was trimmed by 1 base and J by 5 bases, leaving 14 bases between them. From germline, CDR1 is DFQATT and CDR2 SNEGSKA (reference sequence). The CDR3 covers 14 residues. The CDR3: CSARVWGRWYGYTF. The CDR3 DNA sequence: TGCAGTGCTAGAGTCTGGGGGCGCTGGTATGGCTACACCTTC.

The rearrangement joins TRBV5-1 to TRBJ2-3; D perhaps matches TRBD1 (6 bases). CDR3 length: 14 amino acids. Deletions cut 4 bases from V and 0 bases from J, with 9 bases between. Germline V gene data show CDR1 as SGHRS and CDR2 as YFSETQ. The chain's CDR3 is CASSGGHSTDTQYF. The CDR3 bases are TGCGCCAGCAGCGGGGGACACAGCACAGATACGCAGTATTTT.

This clonotype appeared once. The rearrangement joins TRBV20-1 to TRBJ1-2; possibly TRBD1 for D (6 bases). This CDR3 contains 14 residues. The ends were cut back, 6 bases at V and 4 bases at J, with 18 bases in the middle. Germline-derived CDR1 and CDR2 are DFQATT and SNEGSKA (reference sequence). This CDR3 reads CSAPRGGQSYGYTF. Written as DNA, the CDR3 is TGCAGTGCCCCCCGCGGCGGACAGAGCTATGGCTACACCTTC.

The chain couples TRBV28 to TRBJ2-1; 9 nucleotides agree with TRBD2. There are 14 residues in the CDR3. V lost 8 bases to trimming and J lost 4 bases; unmatched junction nucleotides: 6. CDR1 is MDHEN and CDR2 is SYDVKM in the germline V gene. CDR3 amino acids: CASVLSGGYNEQFF. In nucleotides, the CDR3 is TGTGCCAGCGTCCTTAGCGGGGGTTACAATGAGCAGTTCTTC. Using reference TRBV28 and TRBJ2-1 for the parts outside the CDR3, the full variable domain is DVKVTQSSRYLVKRTGEKVFLECVQDMDHENMFWYRQDPGLGLRLIYFSYDVKMKEKGDIPEGYSVSREKKERFSLILESASTNQTSMYLCASVLSGGYNEQFFGPGTRLTVL.

Note on this clonotype: Germline is not matched at one junction end, which may reflect a read error. CDR3: CATSLDGVAKTQYF. DNA of the CDR3: TGTGCCACCAGTTTAGACGGGGTGGCGAAGACCCAGTACTTC. This sequence joins TRBV12-3 or TRBV12-4 and TRBJ2-5, with D possibly matching TRBD2 (5 bases). The CDR3 runs to 14 residues.

The table lists this clonotype with a few counts. This chain joins TRBV20-1 and TRBJ2-7, with 8 nucleotides matching TRBD1. J gave up 3 bases and V 4 bases, and 8 bases lay outside the gene matches. The CDR3 has 14 residues. Per the germline V gene, CDR1 is DFQATT and CDR2 is SNEGSKA (reference sequence). For the CDR3, the DNA is TGCAGTGCTAAAGGGGACAGGTCATTCTACGAGCAGTACTTC. It specifies CSAKGDRSFYEQYF.

The chain is built from TRBV7-2 and TRBJ2-1; D possibly uses TRBD1 or TRBD2 (5 bases each). CDR1 is SGHTA, CDR2 FQGNSA, per germline. The V and J ends lost 3 bases and 6 bases respectively, with 18 bases between them. The CDR3 totals 16 residues. The CDR3 here is CASSLVNTGAGNEQFF. As DNA, the CDR3 is TGTGCCAGCAGCTTGGTCAATACCGGGGCCGGCAATGAGCAGTTCTTC.

The gene calls are TRBV5-1 and TRBJ1-1; D possibly corresponds to TRBD1 (5 bases). Germline V CDR1 and CDR2: SGHRS, YFSETQ. V was clipped by 4 bases and J by 1 base, with 11 bases between them. This CDR3 has 14 amino acids. CDR3 DNA sequence: TGCGCCAGCAGCAGAAGGCAGGGGAACACTGAAGCTTTCTTT. Its protein is CASSRRQGNTEAFF. Full variable domain (rest looked up from reference TRBV5-1 and TRBJ1-1): KAGVTQTPRYLIKTRGQQVTLSCSPISGHRSVSWYQQTPGQGLQFLFEYFSETQRNKGNFPGRFSGRQFSNSRSEMNVSTLELGDSALYLCASSRRQGNTEAFFGQGTRLTVV.